One and the same sample provided the 13 T cell receptor beta chains below, sequenced in a study of CXCR3-negative and CXCR3-positive naive CD8 T cells. Findings and caveats of the study: CXCR3-positive naive cells had more hydrophobic TRB CDR3s than CXCR3-negative naive cells.

Through 5' RACE with UMI labels, the TRB cDNA libraries were prepared. TCRdb reprocessed the 5' RACE reads and keeps a single row for each CDR3 protein, giving no DNA. The table counts tens of thousands of distinct CDR3 sequences; 0.53% lies in the top ten. No antigen has been identified for these receptors. Sequenced: naive CXCR3+ CD8+ T cells from blood. Subset given: CD45RO-CCR7+CD27+CD95- naive CD8+ T cells expressing CXCR3 (TNR3+). These receptors were taken from a human donor in good health. Some clones in this sample may be carry-over from other donors' samples.

V and J are TRBV15 and TRBJ1-4. CDR1 LNHNV and CDR2 YYDKDF come from the germline V gene (reference sequence). The CDR3 consists of 16 residues. The CDR3 sequence: CATSGFGPLTGEKLFF. The full variable domain, its missing parts supplied by reference TRBV15 and TRBJ1-4, is DAMVIQNPRYQVTQFGKPVTLSCSQTLNHNVMYWYQQKSSQAPKLLFHYYDKDFNNEADTPDNFQSRRPNTSFCFLDIRSPGLGDTAMYLCATSGFGPLTGEKLFFGSGTQLSVL.

The V and J genes are TRBV4-3 and TRBJ2-1; TCRdb's D call, TRBD2, is unchecked because there is no DNA. The CDR3 spans 15 residues. Germline-derived CDR1 and CDR2 are LGHNA and YSLEER. The CDR3 spells CASSQDGRLGNEQFF.

V gene TRBV12-3 or TRBV12-4 combines with J gene TRBJ2-7; checking the TCRdb D call of TRBD1 is not possible without DNA. The CDR3 contains 14 residues. The CDR3: CASSGDRVNYEQYF.

V usage is TRBV28 and J usage is TRBJ2-5; TCRdb's assignment of TRBD1 cannot be checked, as there is no DNA. This CDR3 has 15 residues. Germline V gene data show CDR1 as MDHEN and CDR2 as SYDVKM. The CDR3 here is CASSSLGQEGQTQYF. Together with reference TRBV28 and TRBJ2-5, the CDR3 gives the full variable domain: DVKVTQSSRYLVKRTGEKVFLECVQDMDHENMFWYRQDPGLGLRLIYFSYDVKMKEKGDIPEGYSVSREKKERFSLILESASTNQTSMYLCASSSLGQEGQTQYFGPGTRLLVL.

Here the CDR3 reads CASREQGEGLAKNIQYF. The gene calls are TRBV6-2 or TRBV6-3 and TRBJ2-4; TCRdb lists TRBD1, though no DNA is available to test this call. Germline loops: CDR1 MNHEY, CDR2 SVGEGT. The CDR3 has 17 residues.

This chain joins TRBV4-3 and TRBJ2-5; TCRdb calls TRBD2, which cannot be checked without DNA. CDR1 LGHNA and CDR2 YSLEER come from the germline V gene. The CDR3 loop spans 16 amino acids. CDR3 sequence: CASSHPKPAGMKTQYF.

CDR3 region: CASSRLANSYNEQFF. The rearrangement joins TRBV12-3 or TRBV12-4 to TRBJ2-1; TCRdb returns TRBD2, unconfirmable since there is no DNA. This CDR3 spans 15 amino acids.

The J gene is TRBJ2-7, the V gene TRBV3-1. The CDR3 spans 16 residues. From germline, CDR1 is LGHDT and CDR2 YNNKEL (reference sequence). CDR3: CASSQDPLDGSYEQYF.

The gene calls are TRBV5-1 and TRBJ1-2; TCRdb calls TRBD1, which cannot be checked without DNA. The CDR3 sequence is 15 residues long. Looked up from germline, CDR1 is SGHRS and CDR2 is YFSETQ. CDR3 loop: CASSLEGTVNYGYTF.

This chain connects TRBV28 to TRBJ2-5. The germline V gene encodes CDR1 MDHEN and CDR2 SYDVKM. This CDR3 comprises 12 residues. The CDR3 here is CASSSVQETQYF.

The chain is built from TRBV4-3 and TRBJ2-7. In germline, CDR1 is LGHNA, CDR2 YSLEER. CDR3 length: 14 residues. CDR3 amino acids: CASSQDSSEGEQYF.

The chain combines TRBV6-2 or TRBV6-3 with TRBJ2-1. The germline gives CDR1 MNHEY, CDR2 SVGEGT. CDR3 length equals 12 residues. The CDR3 spells CASQTWTSEQFF.

This chain uses TRBV4-2 with TRBJ2-2; as DNA is missing, the TRBD1 call by TCRdb cannot be tested. The CDR3 length is 14 residues. Germline values: CDR1 LGHNA, CDR2 YNFKEQ. The CDR3: CASHRAANTGELFF.